The next 6 T cell receptor beta chains were all read from a single sample in a study of T cells after yellow fever vaccination. TCRdb re-analysed the 5' RACE reads in MiXCR, keeping a single row per CDR3 protein. The sample has under 300,000 distinct CDR3 sequences; more than 6.5% are singletons. Here the sequenced sample was CD4+ T cells sorted from PBMCs, taken on the day of the yellow fever booster vaccination. These receptors came from a man under 40 who received the YFV17D yellow fever vaccine.

The chain joins TRBV5-4 to TRBJ2-3, with 12 bases lining up with TRBD2. V dropped 10 bases and J dropped 2; count of bases not matched to a gene: 8. Germline CDR1 and CDR2: SGHNT and YYREEE (reference sequence). The CDR3 is 15 amino acids. This chain's CDR3 is CAVSGTSGFTDTQYF. Here the CDR3 DNA reads TGTGCCGTCTCCGGGACTAGCGGGTTCACAGATACGCAGTATTTT.

The V call is TRBV18, the J call TRBJ2-4; unclear D gene. The CDR3 length is 13 residues. V lost 3 bases and J lost 1, with 4 bases in between. The germline V gene encodes CDR1 KGHSH and CDR2 LQKENI. The CDR3 nucleotides read TGTGCCAGCTCACCGGAGGCCAAAAACATTCAGTACTTC. It encodes CASSPEAKNIQYF.

This clonotype came up a few times. V and J are TRBV10-3 and TRBJ2-3; 8 nucleotides match TRBD2. Germline values: CDR1 ENHRY, CDR2 SYGVKD. Trimming cost V 3 bases and J 3 bases; bases outside gene matches: 11. The CDR3 length is 17 residues. Written as DNA, the CDR3 is TGTGCCATCAGTGACTTTATAAAGCGGGAGAGGACAGATACGCAGTATTTT. This encodes CAISDFIKRERTDTQYF.

This clonotype was seen only once. A much more abundant neighbour one base away suggests this may be a read error. V and J are TRBV19 and TRBJ2-2; D tentatively reads TRBD1 or TRBD2 (5 bases each). The CDR3 length is 15 residues. Per germline, CDR1 LNHDA and CDR2 SQIVND (reference sequence). The CDR3 DNA follows: TGTGTCAGTAGTCTTGGGACGGTGAACACCGGGGAGCTGTTTTTT. Its protein product is CVSSLGTVNTGELFF.

Concerning this clonotype itself: Given a much more abundant clone one base away, this may be a read error. V and J are TRBV5-1 and TRBJ2-1; D perhaps matches TRBD1 (6 bases). Germline values: CDR1 SGHRS, CDR2 YFSETQ. The CDR3 is made up of 17 amino acids. The CDR3 is CASSLANVRVWDNAQFF. The DNA for the CDR3 is TGCGCCAGCAGCTTGGCCAACGTAAGGGTATGGGACAATGCGCAGTTCTTC.

This clonotype was seen ten or more times. The rearrangement uses TRBV5-5 and TRBJ2-3, with unresolved D. V was pared by 3 bases and J by 10 bases, with 9 bases between. This CDR3 region has 11 residues. Germline CDR1 and CDR2: SGHKS and YYEKEE (reference sequence). The CDR3 here is CASSSPVSQYF. CDR3 in DNA: TGTGCCAGCAGCTCCCCCGTATCGCAGTATTTT.